This paragraph reports one T cell receptor (beta chain). This sample stems from a study of PD-1 blockade in classical Hodgkin lymphoma. Germline values: CDR1 MNHNY, CDR2 SVGAGI (reference sequence). This CDR3 comprises 14 residues. Trimming stripped 7 bases from V and 6 bases from J, with 13 bases between. Repertoires were generated with immunoSEQ multiplex PCR, while TCRdb's copy carries only in-frame clones and drops some. This sample carries roughly 96,000 clones, 80% to 90% of them seen once, and the ten largest clones take around 11%. All patients experienced relapse after autologous stem cell transplantation, and brentuximab vedotin exposure was variable.

The specimen was peripheral blood mononuclear cells (PBMCs), collected before the second cycle of nivolumab. The TCR originated in a human donor with classical Hodgkin lymphoma. V and J are TRBV6-6 and TRBJ1-6; D is possibly TRBD1 (5 bases). CDR3 sequence reads: CASNGASSNSPLHF. The CDR3 nucleotides are TGTGCCAGCAATGGGGCCTCGAGTAATTCACCCCTCCACTTT.